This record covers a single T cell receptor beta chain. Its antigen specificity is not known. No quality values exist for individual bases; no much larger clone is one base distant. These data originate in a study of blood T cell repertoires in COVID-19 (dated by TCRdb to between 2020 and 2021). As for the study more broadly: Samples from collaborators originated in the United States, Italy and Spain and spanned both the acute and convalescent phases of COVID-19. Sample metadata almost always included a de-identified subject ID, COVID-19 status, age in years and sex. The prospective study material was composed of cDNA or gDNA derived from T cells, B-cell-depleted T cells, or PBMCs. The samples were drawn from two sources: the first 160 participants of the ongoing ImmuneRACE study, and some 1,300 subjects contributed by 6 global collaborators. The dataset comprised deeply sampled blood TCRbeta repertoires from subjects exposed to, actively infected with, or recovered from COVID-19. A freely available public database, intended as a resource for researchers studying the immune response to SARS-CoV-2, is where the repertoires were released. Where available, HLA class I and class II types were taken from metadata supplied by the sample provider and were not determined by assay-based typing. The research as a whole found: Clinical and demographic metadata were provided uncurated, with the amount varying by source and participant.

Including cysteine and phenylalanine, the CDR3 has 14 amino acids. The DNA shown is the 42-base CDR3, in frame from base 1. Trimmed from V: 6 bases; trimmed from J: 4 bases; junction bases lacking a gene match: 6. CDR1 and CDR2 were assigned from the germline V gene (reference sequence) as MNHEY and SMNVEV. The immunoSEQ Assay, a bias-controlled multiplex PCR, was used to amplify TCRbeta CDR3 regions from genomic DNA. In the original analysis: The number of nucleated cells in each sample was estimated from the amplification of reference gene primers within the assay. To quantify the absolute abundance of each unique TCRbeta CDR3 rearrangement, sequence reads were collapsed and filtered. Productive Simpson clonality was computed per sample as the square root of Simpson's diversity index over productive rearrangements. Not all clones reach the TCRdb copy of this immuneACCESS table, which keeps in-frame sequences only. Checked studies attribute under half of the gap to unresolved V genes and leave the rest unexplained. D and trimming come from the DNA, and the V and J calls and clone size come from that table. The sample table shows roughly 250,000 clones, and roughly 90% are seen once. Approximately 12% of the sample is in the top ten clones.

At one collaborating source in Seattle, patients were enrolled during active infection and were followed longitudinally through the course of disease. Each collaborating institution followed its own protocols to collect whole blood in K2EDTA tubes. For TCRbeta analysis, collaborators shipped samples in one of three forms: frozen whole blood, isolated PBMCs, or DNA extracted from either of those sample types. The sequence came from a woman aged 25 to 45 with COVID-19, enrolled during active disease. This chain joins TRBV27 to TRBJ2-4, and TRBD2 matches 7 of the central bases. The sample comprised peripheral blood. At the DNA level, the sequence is TGTGCCAGCAGGCCCGGACTAGAAAAAAACATTCAGTACTTC. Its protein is CASRPGLEKNIQYF.